The rows below give T cell receptor beta chains drawn from one sample of a study of blood T cell repertoires in COVID-19. Sequenced by immunoSEQ multiplex PCR; TCRdb stores in-frame clones only, minus some. The sample lists around 87,000 clones, roughly 79% occurring once. Sequenced input: peripheral blood. Receptors originate from a woman aged 80 or over with acute or convalescent COVID-19. CDR3s include the opening cysteine and the closing phenylalanine or tryptophan. D genes are given only for firm matches.

d_call j_call v_call cdr3_nt cdr3_aa
- TRBJ1-3 TRBV29-1 TGCAGCGTTGAACAGGAAAGCTCTGGAAACACCATATATTTT CSVEQESSGNTIYF
TRBD1 TRBJ1-3 TRBV18 TGTGCCAGCTCACCACGGACCGGGACAGGGGACTCTGGAAACACCATATATTTT CASSPRTGTGDSGNTIYF
- TRBJ2-7 TRBV28 TGTGCCAGCAGGCGTGGCTCCTACGAGCAGTACTTC CASRRGSYEQYF
TRBD1 TRBJ1-6 TRBV9 TGTGCCAGCAGCTCAGGGGGGAGTACCTCCTATAATTCACCCCTCCACTTT CASSSGGSTSYNSPLHF
- TRBJ1-6 TRBV5-4 TGTGCCAGCAGCTTGGCAGGGTATAATTCACCCCTCCACTTT CASSLAGYNSPLHF
TRBD2 TRBJ2-5 TRBV5-4 TGTGCCAGCAGCTCCGGACTAGCGGGAGGGGTCCAAGAGACCCAGTACTTC CASSSGLAGGVQETQYF
TRBD1 TRBJ2-1 TRBV18 TGTGCCAGCTCCCTTACGACAGGGTACAATGAGCAGTTCTTC CASSLTTGYNEQFF
TRBD2 TRBJ2-1 TRBV9 TGTGCCAGCAGCCCGAGCGGGGGAGTATACAATGAGCAGTTCTTC CASSPSGGVYNEQFF
- TRBJ2-7 TRBV28 TGTGCCAGCAGTTTCGGCAGGGCCTACGAGCAGTACTTC CASSFGRAYEQYF
- TRBJ1-6 TRBV21-1 TGTGCCATTTTGAGCCCCAGGTTCTCGAGCTCCTATAATTCACCCCTCCACTTT CAILSPRFSSSYNSPLHF
- TRBJ2-1 TRBV12-3/TRBV12-4 TGTGCCAGCAGCCCTGCGGGGACCAATGAGCAGTTCTTC CASSPAGTNEQFF
- TRBJ2-5 TRBV4-2 TGTGCCAGCAGCCAAGATCGGGTCAATCAAGAGACCCAGTACTTC CASSQDRVNQETQYF
- TRBJ1-1 TRBV28 TGTGCCAGTAGGGTGAATACAGGGATGAACACTGAAGCTTTCTTT CASRVNTGMNTEAFF
- TRBJ1-6 TRBV5-4 TGTGCCAGCAGCTTTGGGCAGCCGACGAGTCCCCTCCACTTT CASSFGQPTSPLHF
TRBD1 TRBJ2-5 TRBV7-9 TGTGCCAGCAGCTTTGAAGACAGGGGCGTTCAAGAGACCCAGTACTTC CASSFEDRGVQETQYF
TRBD1 TRBJ2-7 TRBV5-1 TGCGCCAGCAGCCACCAGGGGGAAGGAGAGCAGTACTTC CASSHQGEGEQYF